This T cell receptor (beta chain) emerged from a study of cytotoxic CD8 clonotypes in ibrutinib-treated CLL. The wider study: By median roughly 5.5 years, about 12 had progressed and approximately 15 stayed remitted; responses had been 2 complete and about 24 partial.

The length of the CDR3 is 13 residues. The germline CDR1 and CDR2 sequences are MNHEY and SMNVEV (reference sequence). With 4 bases removed from V and 5 bases from J, the gap between germline ends came to 11 bases. Study conclusions and caveats: Clonotypes that were public were uncommon, and they contracted or stayed stable on treatment. Baseline levels of clonality went above those of age-matched healthy donors and moved with circulating CD8+ T-cell counts.

This clone was seen a handful of times. As yet, its antigen is unknown. Generated by immunoSEQ multiplex PCR, the TCRdb table keeps only in-frame clones and is missing some. The data hold roughly 54,000 clones, with 57% observed a single time. The specimen was PBMCs, collected after 24 months of ibrutinib treatment. The sequence came from a human donor with chronic lymphocytic leukemia. The chain has TRBV27 and TRBJ1-2, with D maybe TRBD1 (5 bases). CDR3 amino acids: CASSYSAGYGYTF. The CDR3 nucleotides read TGTGCCAGCAGTTACAGTGCAGGGTATGGCTACACCTTC.